These 25 T cell receptor beta chains share one sample of origin, sequenced in a study of OX40 agonist ivuxolimab in advanced cancers. Profiled with immunoSEQ multiplex PCR; TCRdb holds only in-frame clones, not every one. The data contain fewer than 80,000 clones, roughly 85% of them singletons. The source was CD4+ or CD8+ T cells sorted from blood, collected in a trial of the OX40 agonist ivuxolimab. The receptors here all came from an adult with an advanced solid tumor such as melanoma, head and neck, liver or kidney cancer.

The V and J genes are TRBV6-6 and TRBJ1-1, with unresolved D. The CDR3 contains 13 residues. V was clipped by 4 bases and J by 4 bases, with 10 bases between them. The germline gives CDR1 MNHNY, CDR2 SVGAGI (reference sequence). The CDR3 region has the DNA TGTGCCAGCAGTTCGGGCAGGAGCACTGAAGCTTTCTTT. This encodes CASSSGRSTEAFF.

The genes are TRBV6-6 and TRBJ2-3, with D unclear. Trimming took 6 bases from V and 4 from J, leaving 8 bases between them. Germline lookup yields CDR1 MNHNY and CDR2 SVGAGI (reference sequence). The CDR3 has 12 amino acids. The DNA of the CDR3 is TGTGCCAGCAGCCCCTCGCCAGATACGCAGTATTTT. Its translation is CASSPSPDTQYF.

This clone showed up just once. This chain links TRBV28 with TRBJ2-5; TRBD1 matches 7 bases. Germline lookup yields CDR1 MDHEN and CDR2 SYDVKM. After removal of 3 bases from V and 4 bases from J, the junction contained 2 bases not matched to a gene. This CDR3 has 13 amino acids. CDR3 sequence: CASSLGQPETQYF. DNA for the CDR3: TGTGCCAGCAGTTTGGGACAGCCAGAGACCCAGTACTTC.

To note about this clone: Germline and junction disagree at one end, which may indicate a read error. V gene TRBV18 combines with J gene TRBJ2-5; D is undetermined. The CDR3 extends over 13 amino acids. In germline, CDR1 is KGHSH, CDR2 LQKENI. CDR3 nucleotides: TGTGCCAGCTCACCAACCACAGAAGAGACCCGGTACTTC. Translation gives CASSPTTEETRYF.

CDR3 sequence: CSVDGQGADETQYF. The CDR3 DNA sequence: TGCAGCGTTGATGGACAGGGGGCGGATGAGACCCAGTACTTC. The rearrangement joins TRBV29-1 to TRBJ2-5; 11 nucleotides agree with TRBD1. There are 14 residues in the CDR3. The germline gives CDR1 SQVTM, CDR2 ANQGSEA. The junction had 5 bases not matched to a gene; V was cut back by 3 bases and J by 5 bases.

The chain employs TRBV5-4 and TRBJ2-1, with D perhaps TRBD1 (7 bases). V gave up 4 bases and J gave up 4 bases, with 15 bases separating them. Germline CDR1 and CDR2: SGHNT and YYREEE (reference sequence). The CDR3 extends over 15 amino acids. The CDR3 is CASSGATGRYNEQFF. The CDR3 DNA follows: TGTGCCAGCAGCGGGGCGACAGGGAGGTACAATGAGCAGTTCTTC.

This chain connects TRBV9 to TRBJ2-3; 12 positions match TRBD2. The V segment lost 0 bases and the J segment 3 bases; nucleotides outside the gene matches: 2. There are 16 residues in the CDR3. Germline V gives CDR1 SGDLS, CDR2 YYNGEE. CDR3 amino acids: CASSVVTSGRTDTQYF. The CDR3 region has the DNA TGTGCCAGCAGCGTAGTGACTAGCGGGAGAACAGATACGCAGTATTTT.

The sample holds a few counts of this clone. This chain joins TRBV29-1 and TRBJ2-7; D is perhaps TRBD2 (6 bases). The CDR3 covers 12 residues. Germline CDR1 reads SQVTM; CDR2 reads ANQGSEA. V was clipped by 7 bases and J by 5 bases, with 15 bases between them. As DNA, the CDR3 is TGCAGCGGTAGCGGACGAGCGGACGAGCAGTACTTC. Protein product: CSGSGRADEQYF.

The V gene is TRBV11-1, the J gene TRBJ2-3; 7 positions agree with TRBD1. The CDR3 is 15 residues long. The germline V gene has CDR1 SGHAT and CDR2 FQDESV (reference sequence). Losses at the gene ends were 2 bases for V and 2 bases for J; bases not matched to a gene: 4. CDR3 bases: TGTGCCAGCAGCTTAATAGGGGGCCCCACAGATACGCAGTATTTT. Translation gives CASSLIGGPTDTQYF.

This chain links TRBV28 with TRBJ1-1; no clear D gene. Germline loops: CDR1 MDHEN, CDR2 SYDVKM. This CDR3 is 14 amino acids long. Trimming removed 6 bases at V and 1 base at J, with 12 bases between. The CDR3: CASSLIQQNTEAFF. The CDR3 nucleotides read TGTGCCAGCAGCCTAATCCAACAGAACACTGAAGCTTTCTTT.

In this sample, this clone turned up a few times. The rearrangement joins TRBV28 to TRBJ1-2; D perhaps matches TRBD1 (5 bases). This CDR3 contains 15 residues. Trimming removed 5 bases at V and 5 bases at J, with 18 bases between. CDR1 is MDHEN, CDR2 SYDVKM, per germline. DNA of the CDR3: TGTGCCAGCAGTATACCTAAGACAGAATGGTATGGCTACACCTTC. Residues: CASSIPKTEWYGYTF.

CDR3 in DNA: TGCGCCAGCAGCTTGGCCGGCGGCCACTCTGGAAACACCATATATTTT. This gives the protein CASSLAGGHSGNTIYF. The V and J genes are TRBV5-1 and TRBJ1-3, with D unresolved. The CDR3 extends over 16 amino acids. V was clipped by 0 bases and J by 0 bases, with 10 bases between them. Germline CDR1 is SGHRS and CDR2 is YFSETQ.

The chain couples TRBV6-5 to TRBJ1-2; the D gene is possibly TRBD1 (5 bases). Between the trimmed V and J ends, which lost 0 bases and 3 bases, there was a span of 14 bases. The germline gives CDR1 MNHEY, CDR2 SVGAGI. There are 16 residues in the CDR3. CDR3 amino acids: CASSYSSRGGDYGYTF. In DNA, the CDR3 is TGTGCCAGCAGTTACTCGAGTAGGGGAGGGGACTATGGCTACACCTTC.

CDR3 sequence: CASSQDRGGRRYEQYF. The CDR3 nucleotides read TGCGCCAGCAGCCAAGATCGAGGGGGGAGGCGGTACGAGCAGTACTTC. V gene TRBV4-3 combines with J gene TRBJ2-7, with D perhaps assigned TRBD1 or TRBD2 (6 bases each). Germline V lookup: CDR1 LGHNA, CDR2 YSLEER. Trimming removed 0 bases from V and 4 bases from J, with 16 bases in between. This CDR3 is 16 amino acids long.

CDR3 sequence (DNA): TGTGCCAGCAGCTTATATGGAGGGGGGAATGCCGGGGAGCTGTTTTTT. It is translated as CASSLYGGGNAGELFF. The chain is built from TRBV7-9 and TRBJ2-2; D might be TRBD1 or TRBD2, each matching 6 bases. With 2 bases removed from V and 6 bases from J, the gap between germline ends came to 16 bases. The V gene's germline CDR1 is SEHNR and CDR2 FQNEAQ (reference sequence). There are 16 residues in the CDR3.

J is TRBJ2-7 and V is TRBV5-1; 11 bases fit TRBD2. Germline V CDR1 and CDR2: SGHRS, YFSETQ. V lost 4 bases, J lost 3 bases, and 6 bases stayed unmatched. CDR3 size: 15 residues. The CDR3 region is CASSGITSGGYEQYF. The CDR3 coding sequence is TGCGCCAGCAGCGGCATCACTAGCGGGGGCTACGAGCAGTACTTC.

The count of this clone is one. CDR3 sequence (DNA): TGTGCCAGCAACACAGCACCTTGGGGCTACACCTTC. Protein sequence: CASNTAPWGYTF. The V call is TRBV28, the J call TRBJ1-2; D unclear. CDR3 length equals 12 residues. V gave up 7 bases and J gave up 8 bases, with 14 bases separating them. From germline, CDR1 is MDHEN and CDR2 SYDVKM.

The chain links TRBV27 to TRBJ2-7, with D perhaps TRBD1 (6 bases). Per the germline V gene, CDR1 is MNHEY and CDR2 is SMNVEV (reference sequence). V was shortened by 5 bases and J by 3 bases, with 11 bases between the two germline ends. The CDR3 has 13 residues. The chain's CDR3 is CASSRDNRYEQYF. Here the CDR3 DNA reads TGTGCCAGCAGTAGGGACAACCGCTACGAGCAGTACTTC.

In this sample, this clone turned up once. This rearrangement joins TRBV7-9 to TRBJ2-3; 9 bases agree with TRBD2. Unmatched junction bases numbered 6, after V lost 5 bases and J lost 3 bases. Looked up from germline, CDR1 is SEHNR and CDR2 is FQNEAQ (reference sequence). This CDR3 has 15 residues. Here the CDR3 reads CASSPTSGSTDTQYF. The CDR3 region has the DNA TGTGCCAGCAGCCCGACTAGCGGATCAACAGATACGCAGTATTTT.

The rearrangement joins TRBV30 to TRBJ2-5, with D perhaps TRBD1 or TRBD2 (5 bases each). Germline-derived CDR1 and CDR2 are GTSNPN and SVGIG (reference sequence). V lost 1 base and J lost 5, with 5 bases in between. The CDR3 is 11 amino acids. CDR3 sequence reads: CAWSGGETQYF. CDR3 DNA: TGTGCCTGGAGTGGGGGGGAGACCCAGTACTTC.

The chain recombines TRBV18 with TRBJ2-3; 12 bases match TRBD2. The V gene's germline CDR1 is KGHSH and CDR2 LQKENI. The CDR3 runs to 16 residues. V gave up 4 bases and J gave up 4 bases; unmatched junction bases: 6. CDR3 amino acids: CASSLTSGSPPDTQYF. The CDR3 bases are TGTGCCAGCTCACTGACTAGCGGGAGCCCCCCAGATACGCAGTATTTT. The full variable domain, in which reference TRBV18 and TRBJ2-3 provide the parts outside the CDR3, is NAGVMQNPRHLVRRRGQEARLRCSPMKGHSHVYWYRQLPEEGLKFMVYLQKENIIDESGMPKERFSAEFPKEGPSILRIQQVVRGDSAAYFCASSLTSGSPPDTQYFGPGTRLTVL.

The CDR3 coding sequence is TGTGCCAGCAGCTCCTCAGGGGAGGGAGTATCATATTTT. Amino acids: CASSSSGEGVSYF. V usage is TRBV9 and J usage is TRBJ2-3; D may be TRBD2 (7 bases). The CDR3 consists of 13 residues. V was shortened by 4 bases and J by 15 bases, with 21 bases between the two germline ends. Per germline, CDR1 SGDLS and CDR2 YYNGEE.

This chain joins TRBV5-1 and TRBJ1-1, with unresolved D. The V end was cut by 4 bases, the J end by 1 base, with 8 bases between. This CDR3 has 13 residues. The V gene's germline CDR1 is SGHRS and CDR2 YFSETQ. The CDR3 sequence: CASSLGRNTEAFF. CDR3 nucleotide sequence: TGCGCCAGCAGCCTTGGACGGAACACTGAAGCTTTCTTT. Complete variable domain (other parts from reference TRBV5-1 and TRBJ1-1): KAGVTQTPRYLIKTRGQQVTLSCSPISGHRSVSWYQQTPGQGLQFLFEYFSETQRNKGNFPGRFSGRQFSNSRSEMNVSTLELGDSALYLCASSLGRNTEAFFGQGTRLTVV.

V and J are TRBV5-1 and TRBJ2-3; tentative D call: TRBD1 (6 bases). In germline, CDR1 is SGHRS, CDR2 YFSETQ. The CDR3 covers 15 residues. Trimming stripped 0 bases from V and 4 bases from J, with 12 bases between. The CDR3 nucleotides are TGCGCCAGCAGCTTGGGCGGGTCAGGGGCAGATACGCAGTATTTT. Translation: CASSLGGSGADTQYF.

In its sample, this clone was seen once. V usage is TRBV29-1 and J usage is TRBJ1-2; 7 nucleotides agree with TRBD1. This CDR3 spans 12 amino acids. Germline V CDR1 and CDR2: SQVTM, ANQGSEA. V shed 6 bases and J 4 bases; nucleotides not matched to a gene: 5. DNA of the CDR3: TGCAGCGTCCGACAGGGAACCTATGGCTACACCTTC. As protein: CSVRQGTYGYTF.